The entry below describes one T cell receptor (beta chain). Antigen specificity is unknown. This sample was taken from a study of cytomegalovirus exposure and HLA in healthy donors. Study-wide findings and caveats: Follow-up analysis seemed to connect common viral pathogens with several of the most significant clusters identified. Apparent HLA restriction characterized most CMV-associated TCR beta chains in a later analysis.

V lost 4 bases and J 3 bases, leaving 19 bases between the germline ends. The CDR3 covers 18 residues. Germline-derived CDR1 and CDR2 are SGHTA and FQGNSA. The PCR had 60 Vbeta and 13 Jbeta primers. Sequenced by immunoSEQ multiplex PCR; TCRdb stores in-frame clones only, minus some. The profile shows some 170,000 clones, around 83% of them singletons. This receptor was obtained from a man aged 45 to 65 in good health and CMV-seropositive. Sequenced sample: PBMCs. V and J are TRBV7-2 and TRBJ1-6, with D possibly TRBD1 on 6 matching bases. This chain's CDR3 is CASSSQLRGTHYNSPLHF. CDR3 in DNA: TGTGCCAGCAGCTCTCAACTCAGGGGAACCCACTATAATTCACCCCTCCACTTT.